This paragraph reports one T cell receptor beta chain. Here immunoSEQ multiplex PCR was the method, and the copy in TCRdb shows in-frame clones only, minus some. The data contain fewer than 45,000 clones, less than 95% of them singletons. The data belong to a study of T cell changes during pregnancy in multiple sclerosis. Deletions cut 5 bases from V and 10 bases from J, with 9 bases between. The CDR3 has 11 residues. Germline V gene data show CDR1 as GTSNPN and CDR2 as SVGIG (reference sequence). This receptor was obtained from a female donor with multiple sclerosis, enrolled in a pregnancy study. Sequencing used CD8+ T cells from peripheral blood mononuclear cells, obtained in the first trimester of pregnancy. This rearrangement joins TRBV30 to TRBJ1-6; D not resolved. The CDR3 is CAWRWESPLHF. As DNA, the CDR3 is TGTGCCTGGCGGTGGGAGTCACCCCTCCACTTT.